These T cell receptor beta chains were read from a single sample in a study of T-cell memory formation after mild COVID-19. TCRdb reanalysed the 5' RACE reads using MiXCR and keeps one entry per CDR3 protein. Of 200,000 or so distinct CDR3 sequences listed, just over 9.5% were seen once; the top ten hold 3% to 4.5%. The specimen sequenced was PBMCs or a T cell subset sorted from them (not recorded which). The receptors shown here come from a man younger than 35 who had mild COVID-19 (a few samples of this study predate the infection). Cell type and time point are not known. Each CDR3 is given with its conserved first and last residue. A D gene is named only where the DNA matches it firmly. Clone sizes are given selectively: once, few, many, or a class where the clone is expanded.

size: few
D: .
V: TRBV20-1
J: TRBJ1-1
CDR3: CSASRAGMNTEAFF
DNA: TGCAGTGCTTCCCGCGCGGGTATGAACACTGAAGCTTTCTTT

size: few
D: .
V: TRBV4-1
J: TRBJ2-7
CDR3: CASSQDEGGHLISYEQYF
DNA: TGCGCCAGCAGCCAAGATGAGGGCGGACACCTCATTTCCTACGAGCAGTACTTC

size: .
D: .
V: TRBV20-1
J: TRBJ1-5
CDR3: CSASRLDSNQPQHF
DNA: TGCAGTGCTTCCAGACTGGACAGTAATCAGCCCCAGCATTTT

size: few
D: TRBD1
V: TRBV7-2
J: TRBJ1-3
CDR3: CASSLAGGGNTIYF
DNA: TGTGCCAGCAGCTTGGCAGGGGGTGGAAACACCATATATTTT

size: few
D: TRBD1
V: TRBV28
J: TRBJ1-6
CDR3: CASIARDRDSPLHF
DNA: TGTGCCAGCATCGCGAGGGACAGGGATTCACCCCTCCACTTT

size: few
D: .
V: TRBV5-1
J: TRBJ1-1
CDR3: CASSFRGGNTEAFF
DNA: TGCGCCAGCAGCTTTCGAGGGGGGAACACTGAAGCTTTCTTT

size: .
D: .
V: TRBV12-3/TRBV12-4
J: TRBJ2-3
CDR3: CASSLGLVSADTQYF
DNA: TGTGCCAGCAGTTTAGGCCTAGTATCCGCAGATACGCAGTATTTT

size: many
D: .
V: TRBV5-1
J: TRBJ1-1
CDR3: CASSLEREPFFMNTEAFF
DNA: TGCGCCAGCAGCTTGGAGAGGGAACCCTTTTTTATGAACACTGAAGCTTTCTTT

size: .
D: .
V: TRBV7-9
J: TRBJ1-1
CDR3: CASSLQEYTEAFF
DNA: TGTGCCAGCAGCTTACAGGAATACACTGAAGCTTTCTTT

size: few
D: TRBD1
V: TRBV6-2/TRBV6-3
J: TRBJ2-1
CDR3: CASRFWTGMDNEQFF
DNA: TGTGCCTCGCGCTTTTGGACAGGGATGGACAATGAGCAGTTCTTC

size: once
D: TRBD2
V: TRBV5-1
J: TRBJ2-3
CDR3: CASSRFGISGGVPPSTDTQYF
DNA: TGCGCCAGCAGCCGGTTTGGAATTAGCGGGGGGGTGCCTCCTAGCACAGATACGCAGTATTTT

size: few
D: TRBD2
V: TRBV5-1
J: TRBJ2-3
CDR3: CASSLGGGDGDTQYF
DNA: TGCGCCAGCAGCTTGGGCGGGGGGGATGGAGATACGCAGTATTTT

size: few
D: .
V: TRBV15
J: TRBJ2-5
CDR3: CATSRGRQETQYF
DNA: TGTGCCACCAGCAGAGGTCGGCAAGAGACCCAGTACTTC

size: .
D: .
V: TRBV10-3
J: TRBJ1-1
CDR3: CAISEFYPGTANTEAFF
DNA: TGTGCCATCAGTGAGTTCTATCCCGGGACGGCGAACACTGAAGCTTTCTTT

size: .
D: TRBD2
V: TRBV19
J: TRBJ2-5
CDR3: CASSPPSGLAYF
DNA: TGTGCCAGTAGTCCCCCTAGCGGGCTGGCGTACTTC

size: many
D: .
V: TRBV20-1
J: TRBJ1-6
CDR3: CSAPGRNNSPLHF
DNA: TGCAGTGCCCCGGGACGGAATAATTCACCCCTCCACTTT

size: few
D: TRBD1
V: TRBV5-1
J: TRBJ2-5
CDR3: CASSAPTGGQETQYF
DNA: TGCGCCAGCAGCGCCCCGACAGGGGGTCAAGAGACCCAGTACTTC

size: few
D: TRBD2
V: TRBV11-3
J: TRBJ2-1
CDR3: CASSLSQSGGQGEQFF
DNA: TGTGCCAGCAGCTTATCCCAGTCGGGGGGTCAGGGTGAGCAGTTCTTC

size: .
D: .
V: TRBV15
J: TRBJ2-3
CDR3: CATSKGGDTDTQYF
DNA: TGTGCCACCAGCAAGGGCGGAGACACAGATACGCAGTATTTT

size: .
D: TRBD1
V: TRBV5-4
J: TRBJ2-5
CDR3: CASSLDADRVTSAQYF
DNA: TGTGCCAGCAGCTTGGATGCCGACAGGGTAACGTCGGCCCAGTACTTC

size: .
D: TRBD1
V: TRBV6-5
J: TRBJ1-3
CDR3: CASSWLQGEGRNTIYF
DNA: TGTGCCAGCAGTTGGCTCCAGGGGGAAGGTAGAAACACCATATATTTT

size: few
D: .
V: TRBV28
J: TRBJ2-5
CDR3: CAGDCQETQYF
DNA: TGTGCCGGTGACTGCCAAGAGACCCAGTACTTC

size: .
D: TRBD2
V: TRBV6-2/TRBV6-3
J: TRBJ2-3
CDR3: CASIGGGAADTQYF
DNA: TGTGCCAGCATCGGCGGGGGGGCCGCAGATACGCAGTATTTT

size: .
D: .
V: TRBV19
J: TRBJ1-5
CDR3: CASSTGAGRYSNQPQHF
DNA: TGTGCCAGTAGTACGGGGGCAGGAAGGTATAGCAATCAGCCCCAGCATTTT

size: .
D: TRBD2
V: TRBV28
J: TRBJ2-5
CDR3: CASKVSGGQETQYF
DNA: TGTGCCAGCAAGGTTAGCGGGGGCCAAGAGACCCAGTACTTC

size: few
D: .
V: TRBV7-7
J: TRBJ2-3
CDR3: CASSLAPGAQDTQYF
DNA: TGTGCTAGCAGCTTAGCTCCGGGGGCTCAAGATACGCAGTATTTT

size: few
D: .
V: TRBV6-6
J: TRBJ1-1
CDR3: CAAPPREGNTEAFF
DNA: TGTGCCGCCCCTCCTAGAGAAGGGAACACTGAAGCTTTCTTT

size: many
D: .
V: TRBV6-5
J: TRBJ2-3
CDR3: CASRWGSSTDTQYF
DNA: TGTGCCAGCAGGTGGGGCAGTAGCACAGATACGCAGTATTTT

size: .
D: .
V: TRBV4-1
J: TRBJ2-1
CDR3: CASSQRSSYNEQFF
DNA: TGCGCCAGCAGCCAACGGAGCTCCTACAATGAGCAGTTCTTC

size: many
D: .
V: TRBV7-7
J: TRBJ2-2
CDR3: CASSLASGTGELFF
DNA: TGTGCTAGCAGCTTAGCGTCCGGGACCGGGGAGCTGTTTTTT

size: many
D: .
V: TRBV4-1
J: TRBJ2-5
CDR3: CASLPSLIASLETQYF
DNA: TGCGCCAGCTTACCCTCTCTTATCGCTAGCTTGGAGACCCAGTACTTC

size: .
D: TRBD1
V: TRBV6-2/TRBV6-3
J: TRBJ1-5
CDR3: CASSPTGQPQHF
DNA: TGTGCCAGCAGCCCGACAGGGCAGCCCCAGCATTTT

size: .
D: .
V: TRBV18
J: TRBJ2-7
CDR3: CASSPQTVVYEQYF
DNA: TGTGCCAGCTCACCACAGACGGTGGTGTACGAGCAGTACTTC

size: .
D: .
V: TRBV10-3
J: TRBJ2-5
CDR3: CAISVGYQETQYF
DNA: TGTGCCATCTCAGTGGGGTACCAAGAGACCCAGTACTTC

size: many
D: .
V: TRBV12-3/TRBV12-4
J: TRBJ2-7
CDR3: CASSLGVEYEQYF
DNA: TGTGCCAGCAGTTTGGGGGTAGAGTACGAGCAGTACTTC

size: few
D: .
V: TRBV7-9
J: TRBJ1-1
CDR3: CASSLASATEAFF
DNA: TGTGCCAGCAGCTTAGCGAGTGCGACTGAAGCTTTCTTT

size: many
D: .
V: TRBV10-1
J: TRBJ2-7
CDR3: CASSEGDSRYEQYF
DNA: TGCGCCAGCAGTGAAGGGGACTCCCGCTACGAGCAGTACTTC

size: many
D: .
V: TRBV5-1
J: TRBJ2-3
CDR3: CASSFQRASTDTQYF
DNA: TGCGCCAGCAGCTTTCAGCGGGCCTCCACAGATACGCAGTATTTT

size: few
D: .
V: TRBV20-1
J: TRBJ1-2
CDR3: CSAILVGYGYTF
DNA: TGCAGTGCTATACTTGTGGGGTATGGCTACACCTTC

size: .
D: .
V: TRBV7-9
J: TRBJ2-1
CDR3: CASSLDASSYNEQFF
DNA: TGTGCCAGCAGCTTGGACGCGAGCTCCTACAATGAGCAGTTCTTC

size: many
D: .
V: TRBV7-2
J: TRBJ2-3
CDR3: CASSLRGGDTQYF
DNA: TGTGCCAGCAGCTTAAGGGGGGGAGATACGCAGTATTTT

size: few
D: TRBD2
V: TRBV7-2
J: TRBJ2-3
CDR3: CASSLASGGATDTQYF
DNA: TGTGCCAGCAGCTTAGCTAGCGGGGGGGCTACAGATACGCAGTATTTT

size: many
D: .
V: TRBV11-2
J: TRBJ2-3
CDR3: CASSLLRVGTSTDTQYF
DNA: TGTGCCAGCAGCTTACTTCGGGTGGGAACTAGCACAGATACGCAGTATTTT

size: .
D: TRBD1
V: TRBV28
J: TRBJ2-6
CDR3: CATLRQGASGANVLTF
DNA: TGTGCCACCTTAAGACAGGGGGCATCTGGGGCCAACGTCCTGACTTTC

size: .
D: .
V: TRBV7-9
J: TRBJ1-3
CDR3: CASSLREAGSSSGNTIYF
DNA: TGTGCCAGCAGCTTACGTGAGGCGGGATCCAGCTCTGGAAACACCATATATTTT

size: .
D: .
V: TRBV2
J: TRBJ1-5
CDR3: CASSDDRTGTQPQHF
DNA: TGTGCCAGCAGTGATGATCGAACGGGGACGCAGCCCCAGCATTTT

size: .
D: .
V: TRBV5-5
J: TRBJ2-7
CDR3: CASSLGTGSGGEQYF
DNA: TGTGCCAGCAGCTTGGGAACAGGGTCCGGCGGCGAGCAGTACTTC

size: .
D: .
V: TRBV25-1
J: TRBJ2-3
CDR3: CASLGGPPDTQYF
DNA: TGTGCCAGTTTAGGGGGGCCCCCAGATACGCAGTATTTT

size: .
D: TRBD1
V: TRBV7-2
J: TRBJ1-1
CDR3: CASSEGTGPERGLF
DNA: TGTGCCAGCAGCGAGGGGACAGGGCCCGAGAGGGGTCTCTTT

size: few
D: .
V: TRBV5-1
J: TRBJ2-1
CDR3: CASSPDLSSYNEQFF
DNA: TGCGCCAGCAGCCCGGACCTAAGTAGCTACAATGAGCAGTTCTTC

size: few
D: TRBD2
V: TRBV6-5
J: TRBJ2-5
CDR3: CASSYSTATSEETQYF
DNA: TGTGCCAGCAGTTACTCGACCGCGACTAGCGAAGAGACCCAGTACTTC

size: .
D: .
V: TRBV5-1
J: TRBJ2-2
CDR3: CASSLVTAANTGELFF
DNA: TGCGCCAGCAGCTTGGTGACTGCCGCGAACACCGGGGAGCTGTTTTTT

size: many
D: .
V: TRBV28
J: TRBJ1-3
CDR3: CASSFVGTWERTSGNTIYF
DNA: TGTGCCAGCAGTTTTGTAGGGACGTGGGAAAGAACCTCTGGAAACACCATATATTTT

size: few
D: .
V: TRBV7-2
J: TRBJ1-5
CDR3: CASSLVPVQGRYSNQPQHF
DNA: TGTGCCAGCAGCTTAGTCCCGGTTCAGGGGCGATATAGCAATCAGCCCCAGCATTTT

size: few
D: .
V: TRBV27
J: TRBJ1-2
CDR3: CASSSLGLRRGYTF
DNA: TGTGCCAGCAGTTCGCTTGGGCTTCGGCGTGGCTACACCTTC